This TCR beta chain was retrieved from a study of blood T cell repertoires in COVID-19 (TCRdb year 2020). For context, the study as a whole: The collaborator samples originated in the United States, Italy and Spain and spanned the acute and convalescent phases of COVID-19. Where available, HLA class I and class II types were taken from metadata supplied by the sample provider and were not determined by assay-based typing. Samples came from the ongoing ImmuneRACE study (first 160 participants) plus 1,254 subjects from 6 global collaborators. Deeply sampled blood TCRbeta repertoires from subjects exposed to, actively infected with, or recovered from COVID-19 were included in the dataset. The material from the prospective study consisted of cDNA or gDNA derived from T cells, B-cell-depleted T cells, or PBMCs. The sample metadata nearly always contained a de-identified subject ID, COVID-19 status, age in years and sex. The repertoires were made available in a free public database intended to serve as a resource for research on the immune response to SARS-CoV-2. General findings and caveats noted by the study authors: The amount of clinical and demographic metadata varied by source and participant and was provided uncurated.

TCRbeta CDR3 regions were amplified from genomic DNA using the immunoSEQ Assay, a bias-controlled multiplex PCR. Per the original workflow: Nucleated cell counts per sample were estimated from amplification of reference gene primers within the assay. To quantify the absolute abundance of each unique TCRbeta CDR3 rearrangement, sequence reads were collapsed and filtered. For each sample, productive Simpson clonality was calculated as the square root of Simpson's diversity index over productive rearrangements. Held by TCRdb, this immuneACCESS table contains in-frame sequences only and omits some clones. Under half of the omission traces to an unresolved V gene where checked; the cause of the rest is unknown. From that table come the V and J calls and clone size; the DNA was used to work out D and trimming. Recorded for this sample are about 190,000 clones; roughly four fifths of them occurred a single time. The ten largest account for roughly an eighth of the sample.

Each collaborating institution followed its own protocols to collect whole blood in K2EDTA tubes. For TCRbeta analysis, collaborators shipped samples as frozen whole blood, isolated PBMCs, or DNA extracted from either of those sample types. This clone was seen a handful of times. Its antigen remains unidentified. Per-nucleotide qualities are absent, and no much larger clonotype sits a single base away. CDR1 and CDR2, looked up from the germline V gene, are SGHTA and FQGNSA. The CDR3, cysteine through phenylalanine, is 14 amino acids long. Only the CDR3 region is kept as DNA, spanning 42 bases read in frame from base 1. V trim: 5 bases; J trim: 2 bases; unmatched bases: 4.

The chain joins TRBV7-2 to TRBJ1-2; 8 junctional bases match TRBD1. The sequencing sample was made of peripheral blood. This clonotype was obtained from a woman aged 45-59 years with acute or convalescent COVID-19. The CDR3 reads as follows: CASSPRTGNYGYTF. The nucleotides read TGTGCCAGCAGCCCCCGGACAGGGAACTATGGCTACACCTTC.